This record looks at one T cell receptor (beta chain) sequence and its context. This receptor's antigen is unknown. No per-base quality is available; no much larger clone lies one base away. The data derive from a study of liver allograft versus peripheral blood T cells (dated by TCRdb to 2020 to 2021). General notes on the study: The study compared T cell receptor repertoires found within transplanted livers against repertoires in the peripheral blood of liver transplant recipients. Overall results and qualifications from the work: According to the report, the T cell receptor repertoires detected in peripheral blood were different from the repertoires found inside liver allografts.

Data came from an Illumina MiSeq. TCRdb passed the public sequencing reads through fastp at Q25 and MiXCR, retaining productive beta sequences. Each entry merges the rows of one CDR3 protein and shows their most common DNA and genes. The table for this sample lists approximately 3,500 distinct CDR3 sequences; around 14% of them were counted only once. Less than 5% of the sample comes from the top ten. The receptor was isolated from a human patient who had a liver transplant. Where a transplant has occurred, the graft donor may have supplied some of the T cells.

In nucleotide form, the sequence is TGCAGTGCCCAGCGGTGGGACACTGAAGCTTTCTTT. Its amino acids are CSAQRWDTEAFF. The sequence links TRBV20-1 to TRBJ1-1; the D gene assignment is ambiguous. The CDR3 numbers 12 residues from cysteine through phenylalanine. The read is trimmed to its CDR3 DNA, 36 bases read in frame from base 1. The V end loses 6 bases and the J end loses 3 bases, and a stretch of 11 bases separates them. For CDR1 and CDR2, the germline V gene (reference sequence) lists DFQATT and SNEGSKA.